The next 13 T cell receptor beta chains were all read from a single sample in a study of naive and memory T cell subsets (dated by TCRdb to about 2017). The method was UMI-ligation and nested PCR. The run used an Illumina MiSeq. The ligated cDNA was amplified in four rounds of PCR with nested alpha and beta constant region primers together with the SP2 primer. TCRdb ran its own pipeline on the public reads, namely fastp trimming at Q25 and MiXCR clone calling, and kept in-frame beta chains. Identical CDR3 protein sequences are pooled into one entry, listed with their most common genes and DNA. The table for this sample lists 20,000 to 25,000 distinct CDR3 sequences; nearly 6% of them were counted only once. Approximately 5.7% of the sample belongs to the ten largest clones. The treatment or condition label corresponds to: skin biopsy from PPD injection site in Mantoux-positive individual. A robust, sensitive protocol for the amplification, sequencing and analysis of TCRs was described in the study, in which 3' ligation of a UMI-containing oligonucleotide to TCR cDNA was used.

This sample comprised skin, obtained from a tuberculin skin test site. These receptors were obtained from an adult in good health.

The chain couples TRBV23-1 to TRBJ2-4; tentatively, D is TRBD1 (6 bases). TRBV23-1 is annotated as an ORF whose role is uncertain. The CDR3 is made up of 19 amino acids. Trimming shortened V by 5 bases and J by 0 bases, and 23 bases separated the two germline ends. The CDR3 loop is CASSAWGPGRKKAKNIQYF. In DNA, the CDR3 is TGCGCCAGCAGTGCATGGGGGCCAGGGAGAAAAAAAGCCAAAAACATTCAGTACTTC.

The table lists this clonotype with many counts. J is TRBJ2-2 and V is TRBV28; possibly TRBD1 or TRBD2 for D (5 bases each). Looked up from germline, CDR1 is MDHEN and CDR2 is SYDVKM. V was cut by 7 bases and J by 3 bases, with 12 bases left in between. CDR3 length: 14 amino acids. The CDR3 DNA is TGTGCCAGCACCCTTGGGACCCACACCGGGGAGCTGTTTTTT. Translated, it gives CASTLGTHTGELFF. The whole variable domain, filled in from reference TRBV28 and TRBJ2-2, reads DVKVTQSSRYLVKRTGEKVFLECVQDMDHENMFWYRQDPGLGLRLIYFSYDVKMKEKGDIPEGYSVSREKKERFSLILESASTNQTSMYLCASTLGTHTGELFFGEGSRLTVL.

This chain links TRBV21-1 with TRBJ2-7. TRBV21-1 is a known pseudogene. The CDR3 consists of 12 residues. CDR3 amino acids: CASSKGGNVQYF. The CDR3 bases are TGTGCCAGCAGCAAAGGGGGTAACGTGCAGTACTTC.

The table lists this clonotype with many counts. The rearrangement links TRBV6-2 or TRBV6-3 to TRBJ1-5; D gene ambiguous. V was pared by 0 bases and J by 3 bases, with 9 bases between. The length of the CDR3 is 15 residues. Germline V gene lookup returns CDR1 MNHEY and CDR2 SVGEGT. The CDR3 loop reads CASSYSGRNNQPQHF. CDR3 in DNA: TGTGCCAGCAGTTACTCGGGAAGAAACAATCAGCCCCAGCATTTT.

This sequence joins TRBV18 and TRBJ1-1; possible D gene TRBD1, 5 bases. From germline, CDR1 is KGHSH and CDR2 LQKENI. This CDR3 comprises 14 residues. V gave up 4 bases and J gave up 5 bases, with 14 bases separating them. CDR3 coding DNA: TGTGCCAGCTCACAACAGGCCTCGGGGACTGAAGCTTTCTTT. It translates to CASSQQASGTEAFF.

This clonotype has ten or more counts. The chain combines TRBV15 with TRBJ2-4; D gene uncertain. This CDR3 region has 13 residues. Germline CDR1 is LNHNV and CDR2 is YYDKDF (reference sequence). Trimming pared 3 bases from V and 8 bases from J, leaving 11 bases between. The CDR3 sequence: CATSREWVDIQYF. The CDR3 region has the DNA TGTGCCACCAGCAGGGAGTGGGTCGACATTCAGTACTTC.

This clonotype was seen repeatedly, ten times or more. V and J are TRBV20-1 and TRBJ1-2; D remains ambiguous. This CDR3 is built from 14 residues. Germline assignment: CDR1 DFQATT and CDR2 SNEGSKA (reference sequence). Trimming shortened V by 6 bases and J by 4 bases, and 18 bases separated the two germline ends. This CDR3 is CSAPNRPEGYGYTF. CDR3 in DNA: TGCAGTGCCCCAAATAGGCCTGAGGGCTATGGCTACACCTTC.

The chain couples TRBV15 to TRBJ2-7; D not resolved. CDR3 length equals 14 residues. Germline CDR1 and CDR2: LNHNV and YYDKDF (reference sequence). Trimming cost V 0 bases and J 6 bases, with 12 bases left between them. CDR3 loop: CATSRDPGRGEQYF. DNA for the CDR3: TGTGCCACCAGCAGAGATCCAGGCCGAGGCGAGCAGTACTTC.

This clonotype was detected ten times or more. This chain links TRBV9 with TRBJ1-5, with 7 nucleotides matching TRBD1. This CDR3 has 15 residues. CDR1 SGDLS and CDR2 YYNGEE come from the germline V gene. With 2 bases clipped from V and 0 bases from J, the junction kept 2 bases outside the gene matches. CDR3 DNA: TGTGCCAGCAGCGTCGGGACAGTTAGCAATCAGCCCCAGCATTTT. Its protein product is CASSVGTVSNQPQHF.

This clonotype is labeled as medium-sized. This chain uses TRBV6-1 with TRBJ2-1, with 7 bases identical to TRBD2. Germline loops: CDR1 MNHNS, CDR2 SASEGT. V gave up 4 bases and J gave up 2 bases; unmatched junction bases: 5. The CDR3 sequence is 15 residues long. Here the CDR3 DNA reads TGTGCCAGCAGTGGATCTAGCGGAGCCTACAATGAGCAGTTCTTC. Its translation is CASSGSSGAYNEQFF.

This clonotype was seen many times. V gene TRBV7-2 combines with J gene TRBJ2-7; 7 bases agree with TRBD2. Unmatched junction bases numbered 8, after V lost 3 bases and J lost 3 bases. The CDR3 has 15 amino acids. CDR1 is SGHTA and CDR2 is FQGNSA in the germline V gene. The CDR3 here is CASSLERLAGYEQYF. The CDR3 DNA sequence: TGTGCCAGCAGCTTGGAAAGACTAGCAGGCTACGAGCAGTACTTC.

This clonotype occurred many times. The chain recombines TRBV6-2 or TRBV6-3 with TRBJ1-1; D remains ambiguous. The V gene's germline CDR1 is MNHEY and CDR2 SVGEGT. The CDR3 loop spans 16 amino acids. V was shortened by 6 bases and J by 0 bases, with 17 bases between the two germline ends. CDR3 DNA: TGTGCCAGCAGCTTGAAGAGGACTTCCTTGAACACTGAAGCTTTCTTT. Amino acids: CASSLKRTSLNTEAFF.

Concerning this clonotype itself: One junction end disagrees with the germline gene, perhaps due to a read error. The chain carries TRBV18 and TRBJ1-5; D might be TRBD1 (5 bases). Germline values: CDR1 KGHSH, CDR2 LQKENI. There are 16 residues in the CDR3. This CDR3 reads CASSPTGRGSNQSQHF. As DNA, the CDR3 is TGTGCCAGCTCACCCACGGGGCGGGGGTCCAATCAGTCCCAGCATTTT.